This T cell receptor (beta chain) is from a study of cytomegalovirus exposure and HLA in healthy donors. Both 60 Vbeta primers and 13 Jbeta primers went into the PCR. Sequencing used immunoSEQ multiplex PCR; TCRdb keeps in-frame clones, though not all of them. The profile shows 210,000 or so clones, 75% to 90% of them singletons. The CDR3 totals 15 residues. Trimming removed 1 base at V and 2 bases at J, with 10 bases between. In germline, CDR1 is MGHRA, CDR2 YSYEKL. Source material: PBMCs. The receptor comes from a woman aged 18-30 years in good health and CMV-seronegative. The chain joins TRBV4-1 to TRBJ2-3; D is possibly TRBD2 (6 bases). The chain's CDR3 is CASSQVTGDTDTQYF. CDR3 nucleotide sequence: TGCGCCAGCAGCCAAGTCACGGGGGACACAGATACGCAGTATTTT.